The 15 T cell receptor beta chains below come from one sample, sequenced in a study of Ad26.COV2.S vaccination and SARS-CoV-2 variants (dated by TCRdb to the early 2020s). Explained via the paper, the treatment or condition label denotes: roughly 20 received Ad26.COV2.S at low or high dose, single or two shots; about five received placebo; per-sample allocation not given. For vaccine and placebo recipients, the sequenced repertoires came from samples collected on day 63 after the first injection. Libraries were prepared through the immunoSEQ multiplex PCR assay. TCRdb's version of the immuneACCESS table is confined to in-frame rearrangements and falls short of the full clone set. An unresolved V gene accounts for under half of the shortfall where checked; the remainder is of unknown origin. This sample is represented by 300,000 to 350,000 clones; around 84% of them were singletons. The top ten clones comprise 1.5% to 2.5% of the sample.

Sequencing was performed on peripheral blood, taken in a trial of Ad26.COV2.S vaccine versus placebo. These receptors all come from a person aged 18 to 59 who received the Ad26.COV2.S COVID-19 vaccine or a placebo.

This clone was seen a few times. The chain has TRBV4-3 and TRBJ2-3, with 9 nucleotides matching TRBD1. This CDR3 region has 16 residues. Germline CDR1 reads LGHNA; CDR2 reads YSLEER. The V gene end was trimmed by 3 bases and the J gene end by 1 base; junction bases not matched to a gene: 5. DNA for the CDR3: TGCGCCAGCAGCCATGGGACAGGGTATGGCACAGATACGCAGTATTTT. Its translation: CASSHGTGYGTDTQYF.

V gene TRBV2 combines with J gene TRBJ2-1; no firm D call. CDR1 and CDR2 (germline): SNHLY, FYNNEI. The CDR3 sequence is 14 residues long. V was shortened by 5 bases and J by 5 bases, with 13 bases between the two germline ends. The CDR3 DNA follows: TGTGCCAGCAGTCCTAGTTGGAGTAACAATGAGCAGTTCTTC. Translating gives CASSPSWSNNEQFF.

The chain employs TRBV4-3 and TRBJ1-2; perhaps TRBD1 as D (5 bases). The V and J ends lost 4 bases and 8 bases respectively, with 14 bases between them. The CDR3 has 13 residues. Germline loops: CDR1 LGHNA, CDR2 YSLEER. Here the CDR3 reads CASSLTEGKGYTF. CDR3 nucleotide sequence: TGCGCCAGCAGCCTTACTGAGGGGAAAGGCTACACCTTC.

The CDR3 protein is CASRPGGGGDTQYF. CDR3 coding DNA: TGTGCCAGCAGGCCGGGCGGGGGGGGAGATACGCAGTATTTT. The chain joins TRBV2 to TRBJ2-3, with 9 nucleotides matching TRBD2. The CDR3 sequence is 14 residues long. The germline V gene encodes CDR1 SNHLY and CDR2 FYNNEI. With 6 bases clipped from V and 5 bases from J, the junction kept 6 bases outside the gene matches.

This chain joins TRBV18 and TRBJ1-5; TRBD1 matches at 7 bases. The CDR3 extends over 17 amino acids. CDR1 is KGHSH and CDR2 is LQKENI in the germline V gene. V lost 1 base, J lost 1 base, and 7 bases stayed unmatched. The DNA for the CDR3 is TGTGCCAGCTCACCACTAAACAGGGGTAAGAGCAATCAGCCCCAGCATTTT. As protein: CASSPLNRGKSNQPQHF.

The rearrangement joins TRBV3-1 (or the pseudogene TRBV3-2) to TRBJ2-5, with unresolved D. The germline CDR1 and CDR2 sequences are LGHDT and YNNKEL (reference sequence). There are 12 residues in the CDR3. V lost 0 bases to trimming and J lost 5 bases, with 4 bases between them. CDR3 DNA: TGTGCCAGCAGCCAAGAGTTGGAGACCCAGTACTTC. Translated: CASSQELETQYF.

The chain links TRBV21-1 to TRBJ1-2; the D call in the table, TRBD1, was not verified against the DNA. TRBV21-1 counts as a pseudogene. The CDR3 totals 16 residues. The CDR3 DNA sequence: TGTGCCAGCAGCCTTCAAAGGGACAGGGTGCTCTATGGCTACACCTTC. It is translated as CASSLQRDRVLYGYTF.

J is TRBJ2-1 and V is TRBV5-1; unclear D gene. V was cut by 0 bases and J by 0 bases, with 7 bases left in between. The CDR3 spans 15 residues. Germline lookup yields CDR1 SGHRS and CDR2 YFSETQ. The CDR3 nucleotides are TGCGCCAGCAGCTTGGACGGCAGCTCCTACAATGAGCAGTTCTTC. It translates to CASSLDGSSYNEQFF.

This clone was picked up one time. V gene TRBV20-1 combines with J gene TRBJ1-2, with D unclear. Germline values: CDR1 DFQATT, CDR2 SNEGSKA (reference sequence). The CDR3 sequence is 10 residues long. The DNA for the CDR3 is TGCGACGGAAGGGTCCATGGCTACACCTTC. Translating gives CDGRVHGYTF.

V is TRBV18 and J is TRBJ1-1; D gene ambiguous. This CDR3 comprises 16 residues. V gave up 2 bases and J gave up 1 base, with 14 bases separating them. Germline lookup yields CDR1 KGHSH and CDR2 LQKENI. The CDR3 loop is CASSPWSDQRNTEAFF. In DNA, the CDR3 is TGTGCCAGCTCACCATGGTCCGACCAAAGGAACACTGAAGCTTTCTTT.

J is TRBJ1-1 and V is TRBV10-3; 11 bases line up with TRBD1. This CDR3 spans 12 amino acids. Trimming removed 9 bases from V and 5 bases from J; junction bases left unmatched: 2. Germline V gives CDR1 ENHRY, CDR2 SYGVKD. The DNA for the CDR3 is TGTGCCATTGGGACAGGGGGAACTGAAGCTTTCTTT. Translating gives CAIGTGGTEAFF.

This chain joins TRBV7-8 and TRBJ1-2, with 10 bases fitting TRBD1. V shed 3 bases, J shed 4 bases, and the junction held 5 bases outside the gene matches. There are 15 residues in the CDR3. The germline V gene encodes CDR1 SGHVS and CDR2 FQNEAQ. The CDR3 sequence is CASSFRDRGGYGYTF. The CDR3 bases are TGTGCCAGCAGCTTCCGGGACAGGGGTGGCTATGGCTACACCTTC.

This clone was seen a single time. The rearrangement uses TRBV6-2 or TRBV6-3 and TRBJ2-7; D unresolved. The CDR3 sequence is 13 residues long. Germline V gives CDR1 MNHEY, CDR2 SVGEGT. The V and J ends lost 6 bases and 1 base respectively, with 10 bases between them. The chain's CDR3 is CASSPIASYEQYF. CDR3 bases: TGTGCCAGCAGCCCAATTGCTTCCTACGAGCAGTACTTC.

The rearrangement links TRBV4-2 to TRBJ2-7, with TRBD1 matching over 8 bases. CDR1 and CDR2 from the germline V gene are LGHNA and YNFKEQ. Germline trimming cut 2 bases from V and 4 bases from J; bases unmatched to any gene: 10. The CDR3 is 16 amino acids. The CDR3 region has the DNA TGTGCCAGCAGCCAAAACCTCCTCGGACAGGGATACGAGCAGTACTTC. It is translated as CASSQNLLGQGYEQYF.

The V call is TRBV11-3, the J call TRBJ2-2; unclear D gene. The CDR3 extends over 15 amino acids. Trimming pared 6 bases from V and 4 bases from J, leaving 15 bases between. Germline V CDR1 and CDR2: SGHNT, YENEEA. CDR3 protein: CASSGSPPPTGELFF. CDR3 sequence (DNA): TGTGCCAGCAGTGGAAGCCCACCCCCCACCGGGGAGCTGTTTTTT.